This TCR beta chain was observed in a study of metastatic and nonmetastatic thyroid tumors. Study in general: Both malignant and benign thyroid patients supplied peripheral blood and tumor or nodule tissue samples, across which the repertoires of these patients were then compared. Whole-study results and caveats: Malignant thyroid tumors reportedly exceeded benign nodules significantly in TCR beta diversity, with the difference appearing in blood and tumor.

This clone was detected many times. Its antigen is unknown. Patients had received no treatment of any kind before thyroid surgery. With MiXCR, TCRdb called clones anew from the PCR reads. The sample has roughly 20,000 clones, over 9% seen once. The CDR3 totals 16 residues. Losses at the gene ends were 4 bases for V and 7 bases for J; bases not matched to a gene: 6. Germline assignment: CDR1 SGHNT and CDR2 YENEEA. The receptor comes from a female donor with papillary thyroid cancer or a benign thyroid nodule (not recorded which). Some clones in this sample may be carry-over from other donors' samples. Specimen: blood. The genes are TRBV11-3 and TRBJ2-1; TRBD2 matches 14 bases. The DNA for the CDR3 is TGTGCCAGCAGCTCTGGGACTAGCGGGAGCCGAAATGAGCAGTTCTTC. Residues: CASSSGTSGSRNEQFF.